The rows below give T cell receptor beta chains drawn from one sample of a study of blood T cell repertoires in COVID-19. Clones were read by immunoSEQ multiplex PCR, and TCRdb kept only the in-frame ones, dropping some. The top ten clones hold around 5.1% of a sample with 220,000 or so clones, about 78% of them seen once. Sequences were obtained from peripheral blood. The receptors were gathered from a woman aged 70-85 years with acute or convalescent COVID-19. The CDR3 runs from the conserved cysteine through the conserved F or W. D genes are given only for firm matches. Where a row states a size, it is once, few, many or the class of an expanded clone; other rows omit it.

clone_size: NA; v_call: TRBV28; d_call: TRBD1; j_call: TRBJ1-6; cdr3_nt: TGTGCCATTGAGGACAGGGCCGGGAATTCACCCCTCCACTTT; cdr3_aa: CAIEDRAGNSPLHF
clone_size: once; v_call: TRBV27; d_call: NA; j_call: TRBJ2-1; cdr3_nt: TGTGCCAGCAGTCCGACACAAGGCGTTGGCAATGAGCAGTTCTTC; cdr3_aa: CASSPTQGVGNEQFF
clone_size: NA; v_call: TRBV16; d_call: NA; j_call: TRBJ1-1; cdr3_nt: TGTGCCAGCAGCCAATCCCGACAGAACACTGAAGCTTTCTTT; cdr3_aa: CASSQSRQNTEAFF
clone_size: NA; v_call: TRBV7-9; d_call: TRBD1; j_call: TRBJ1-5; cdr3_nt: TGTGCCAGCAGCTTTTCGTCGAGGGGGCTTGATCAGCCCCAGCATTTT; cdr3_aa: CASSFSSRGLDQPQHF
clone_size: NA; v_call: TRBV4-1; d_call: TRBD1; j_call: TRBJ1-6; cdr3_nt: TGCGCCAGCAGCCAGGGAGAGGGGGCAAATAATTCACCCCTCCACTTT; cdr3_aa: CASSQGEGANNSPLHF
clone_size: NA; v_call: TRBV10-1; d_call: TRBD2; j_call: TRBJ2-3; cdr3_nt: TGCGCCAGCAGTGAGTCTCTAGCGGGAATTGGTACAGATACGCAGTATTTT; cdr3_aa: CASSESLAGIGTDTQYF
clone_size: NA; v_call: TRBV7-2; d_call: NA; j_call: TRBJ2-2; cdr3_nt: TGTGCCAGCAGCTTATCGGTTTCGGGGGAGCTGTTTTTT; cdr3_aa: CASSLSVSGELFF
clone_size: few; v_call: TRBV7-9; d_call: TRBD1; j_call: TRBJ2-1; cdr3_nt: TGTGCCAGCAGCTTAGCAGGGGGCATGAAGAATGAGCAGTTCTTC; cdr3_aa: CASSLAGGMKNEQFF
clone_size: NA; v_call: TRBV5-1; d_call: NA; j_call: TRBJ2-3; cdr3_nt: TGCGCCAGCCGCGCAGGGGTCACAGATACGCAGTATTTT; cdr3_aa: CASRAGVTDTQYF
clone_size: few; v_call: TRBV5-4; d_call: TRBD1; j_call: TRBJ1-4; cdr3_nt: TGTGCCAGCACCCTGGACAGGGGAGAAGAAAAACTGTTTTTT; cdr3_aa: CASTLDRGEEKLFF
clone_size: NA; v_call: TRBV2; d_call: TRBD2; j_call: TRBJ2-1; cdr3_nt: TGTGCCAGCAGTGATGTAGCGGGAGATACCTACTCCTACAATGAGCAGTTCTTC; cdr3_aa: CASSDVAGDTYSYNEQFF
clone_size: NA; v_call: TRBV28; d_call: NA; j_call: TRBJ2-7; cdr3_nt: TGTGCCAGCAGTTCCCGGACAGATCTCTACGAGCAGTACTTC; cdr3_aa: CASSSRTDLYEQYF
clone_size: NA; v_call: TRBV6-5; d_call: TRBD2; j_call: TRBJ2-7; cdr3_nt: TGTGCCAGCAGTTGGAGGGCGGGAGGGCCCTACGAGCAGTACTTC; cdr3_aa: CASSWRAGGPYEQYF
clone_size: NA; v_call: TRBV12-3/TRBV12-4; d_call: NA; j_call: TRBJ1-5; cdr3_nt: TGTGCCAGCAGTTTTCAGGGGAATCAGCCCCAGCATTTT; cdr3_aa: CASSFQGNQPQHF
clone_size: NA; v_call: TRBV10-2; d_call: NA; j_call: TRBJ1-1; cdr3_nt: TGCGCCAGCATCGGGGACACTGAAGCTTTCTTT; cdr3_aa: CASIGDTEAFF
clone_size: NA; v_call: TRBV3-1/TRBV3-2; d_call: TRBD2; j_call: TRBJ2-1; cdr3_nt: TGTGCCAGCGGAGCGGGGAGCTCCTACAATGAGCAGTTCTTC; cdr3_aa: CASGAGSSYNEQFF
clone_size: NA; v_call: TRBV28; d_call: NA; j_call: TRBJ1-5; cdr3_nt: TGTGCCAGCAGTCCCGGGAGGTGGGAGGGCAATCAGCCCCAGCATTTT; cdr3_aa: CASSPGRWEGNQPQHF
clone_size: NA; v_call: TRBV7-9; d_call: NA; j_call: TRBJ2-7; cdr3_nt: TGTGCCAGCAGCTTCCCCGACAGCTCCTACGAGCAGTACTTC; cdr3_aa: CASSFPDSSYEQYF
clone_size: NA; v_call: TRBV11-1; d_call: TRBD1; j_call: TRBJ2-5; cdr3_nt: TGTGCCAGCAGCTCGGGACAGCAAGAGACCCAGTACTTC; cdr3_aa: CASSSGQQETQYF
clone_size: NA; v_call: TRBV7-8; d_call: TRBD2; j_call: TRBJ2-1; cdr3_nt: TGTGCCAGCAGCTTAATCGGGACTAGCGCGCCAATAAACAATGAGCAGTTCTTC; cdr3_aa: CASSLIGTSAPINNEQFF
clone_size: NA; v_call: TRBV24-1; d_call: NA; j_call: TRBJ1-5; cdr3_nt: TGTGCCACCAGTGATACAGGCGGTTTAGGGCAGCCCCAGCATTTT; cdr3_aa: CATSDTGGLGQPQHF
clone_size: NA; v_call: TRBV19; d_call: TRBD2; j_call: TRBJ2-1; cdr3_nt: TGTGCCAGTAGTGTACTAGCGGGAGTCTACAATGAGCAGTTCTTC; cdr3_aa: CASSVLAGVYNEQFF
clone_size: few; v_call: TRBV2; d_call: TRBD1; j_call: TRBJ1-2; cdr3_nt: TGTGCCAGTAGGGGGCAGGTTCGGTATGGCTACACCTTC; cdr3_aa: CASRGQVRYGYTF
clone_size: NA; v_call: TRBV21-1; d_call: NA; j_call: TRBJ1-1; cdr3_nt: TGTGCCAGCAGCAAATGCGGCAGTGGAGTTTTCACTGAAGCTTTCTTT; cdr3_aa: CASSKCGSGVFTEAFF
clone_size: NA; v_call: TRBV3-1/TRBV3-2; d_call: TRBD1; j_call: TRBJ2-5; cdr3_nt: TGTGCCAGCAGCCAATCGGGACAGGGGGCGGGGTACCAAGAGACCCAGTACTTC; cdr3_aa: CASSQSGQGAGYQETQYF
clone_size: NA; v_call: TRBV2; d_call: NA; j_call: TRBJ1-5; cdr3_nt: TGTGCCAGCAGCGGGACACGAAATCAGCCCCAGCATTTT; cdr3_aa: CASSGTRNQPQHF
clone_size: NA; v_call: TRBV30; d_call: TRBD2; j_call: TRBJ2-2; cdr3_nt: TGTGCCTGGAGCAAGGAGAGGACTAGCCCCACCGGGGAGCTGTTTTTT; cdr3_aa: CAWSKERTSPTGELFF
clone_size: NA; v_call: TRBV7-9; d_call: NA; j_call: TRBJ2-7; cdr3_nt: TGTGCCAGCAGCCGTGGTGAGGGAAACTACGAGCAGTACTTC; cdr3_aa: CASSRGEGNYEQYF
clone_size: NA; v_call: TRBV15; d_call: TRBD1; j_call: TRBJ1-2; cdr3_nt: TGTGCCACCAGCAGAGTTGCGGAGACAGGGTCTGGCTACACCTTC; cdr3_aa: CATSRVAETGSGYTF
clone_size: NA; v_call: TRBV7-8; d_call: TRBD1; j_call: TRBJ2-7; cdr3_nt: TGTGCCAGCAGCCAACAGGGGGACGAGCAGTACTTC; cdr3_aa: CASSQQGDEQYF
clone_size: NA; v_call: TRBV10-3; d_call: NA; j_call: TRBJ2-3; cdr3_nt: TGTGCCATCAGTGACTCAGTTTCTAGCACAGATACGCAGTATTTT; cdr3_aa: CAISDSVSSTDTQYF
clone_size: NA; v_call: TRBV9; d_call: NA; j_call: TRBJ2-2; cdr3_nt: TGTGCCAGCAGCCTCCGGACAGAAAACACCGGGGAGCTGTTTTTT; cdr3_aa: CASSLRTENTGELFF
clone_size: NA; v_call: TRBV3-1/TRBV3-2; d_call: NA; j_call: TRBJ1-3; cdr3_nt: TGTGCCAGCAGCCAAGATGGCCGTTCAGGAGGAAACACCATATATTTT; cdr3_aa: CASSQDGRSGGNTIYF
clone_size: few; v_call: TRBV19; d_call: NA; j_call: TRBJ1-5; cdr3_nt: TGTGCCAGTAGTATAGGGACGGACTATAGCAATCAGCCCCAGCATTTT; cdr3_aa: CASSIGTDYSNQPQHF
clone_size: NA; v_call: TRBV9; d_call: TRBD2; j_call: TRBJ2-5; cdr3_nt: TGTGCCAGCAGCGTAGGCCTAGCGGGAGGAGAGACCCAGTACTTC; cdr3_aa: CASSVGLAGGETQYF
clone_size: few; v_call: TRBV24-1; d_call: NA; j_call: TRBJ1-5; cdr3_nt: TGTGCCCCACGGGGGAGTAGTAATAGCAATCAGCCCCAGCATTTT; cdr3_aa: CAPRGSSNSNQPQHF
clone_size: NA; v_call: TRBV28; d_call: NA; j_call: TRBJ1-2; cdr3_nt: TGTGCCAGCAGTTTTGGGGCAGGGCCTAACTATGGCTACACCTTC; cdr3_aa: CASSFGAGPNYGYTF
clone_size: few; v_call: TRBV6-1; d_call: TRBD1; j_call: TRBJ1-2; cdr3_nt: TGTGCCAGCAGTGAAAGGACAGGCTATGGCTACACCTTC; cdr3_aa: CASSERTGYGYTF
clone_size: NA; v_call: TRBV29-1; d_call: NA; j_call: TRBJ2-1; cdr3_nt: TGCAGCGTTGTCCAGTCACAGAATGAGCAGTTCTTC; cdr3_aa: CSVVQSQNEQFF
clone_size: NA; v_call: TRBV2; d_call: NA; j_call: TRBJ1-1; cdr3_nt: TGTGCCAGCATTCTCATACAGATGAACACTGAAGCTTTCTTT; cdr3_aa: CASILIQMNTEAFF
clone_size: few; v_call: TRBV6-5; d_call: TRBD2; j_call: TRBJ2-1; cdr3_nt: TGTGCCAGCAGTTACGCGACTAGCGGGAGCCACAATGAGCAGTTCTTC; cdr3_aa: CASSYATSGSHNEQFF
clone_size: NA; v_call: TRBV3-1/TRBV3-2; d_call: TRBD1; j_call: TRBJ1-5; cdr3_nt: TGTGCCAGCAGCCACCTTACAGGGGGCGATCAGCCCCAGCATTTT; cdr3_aa: CASSHLTGGDQPQHF
clone_size: once; v_call: TRBV23-1; d_call: TRBD2; j_call: TRBJ2-1; cdr3_nt: TGCGCCAGCAGTCCCCGACAGGGCCGGACTAGCGGGAGGGAAATCTCCTACAATGAGCAGTTCTTC; cdr3_aa: CASSPRQGRTSGREISYNEQFF
clone_size: few; v_call: TRBV6-1; d_call: NA; j_call: TRBJ1-2; cdr3_nt: TGTGCCAGCAGTGAGAGGTCTAACTATGGCTACACCTTC; cdr3_aa: CASSERSNYGYTF
clone_size: NA; v_call: TRBV5-1; d_call: TRBD1; j_call: TRBJ2-3; cdr3_nt: TGCGCCAGCAGCTTGCAGATCGGACAGGGTGGAGATACGCAGTATTTT; cdr3_aa: CASSLQIGQGGDTQYF
clone_size: NA; v_call: TRBV2; d_call: TRBD1; j_call: TRBJ2-1; cdr3_nt: TGTGCCAGCAGCTACAGGGGGATCGTGGATGAGCAGTTCTTC; cdr3_aa: CASSYRGIVDEQFF
clone_size: NA; v_call: TRBV6-5; d_call: NA; j_call: TRBJ2-2; cdr3_nt: TGTGCCAGCAGCTCACTAGTGAGGGTACCCGGGGAGCTGTTTTTT; cdr3_aa: CASSSLVRVPGELFF
clone_size: NA; v_call: TRBV29-1; d_call: TRBD2; j_call: TRBJ2-1; cdr3_nt: TGCAGCGTTGGCCCAAGACTAGCGGGAGGCAATGAGCAGTTCTTC; cdr3_aa: CSVGPRLAGGNEQFF
clone_size: NA; v_call: TRBV30; d_call: NA; j_call: TRBJ1-2; cdr3_nt: TGTGCCTCAAAGGTTGCGGGGATTCACTATGGCTACACCTTC; cdr3_aa: CASKVAGIHYGYTF
clone_size: NA; v_call: TRBV3-1/TRBV3-2; d_call: NA; j_call: TRBJ1-6; cdr3_nt: TGTGCCAGCAGCCAAGTCGCAGGGTATATGGGTTCACCCCTCCACTTT; cdr3_aa: CASSQVAGYMGSPLHF
clone_size: NA; v_call: TRBV5-1; d_call: NA; j_call: TRBJ1-2; cdr3_nt: TGCGCCAGCAGCCCGGAACAGGGTGACTACACCTTC; cdr3_aa: CASSPEQGDYTF
clone_size: NA; v_call: TRBV21-1; d_call: NA; j_call: TRBJ1-6; cdr3_nt: TGTGCCAGCAGCAGAACAGGGGGCTCCTATAATTCACCCCTCCACTTT; cdr3_aa: CASSRTGGSYNSPLHF
clone_size: NA; v_call: TRBV2; d_call: NA; j_call: TRBJ2-5; cdr3_nt: TGTGCCAGCATGTCCCCCGAGCGCCAAGAGACCCAGTACTTC; cdr3_aa: CASMSPERQETQYF
clone_size: NA; v_call: TRBV6-6; d_call: NA; j_call: TRBJ2-3; cdr3_nt: TGTGCCAGCAACCGGCTATCAGGGGCAGATACGCAGTATTTT; cdr3_aa: CASNRLSGADTQYF
clone_size: many; v_call: TRBV7-9; d_call: NA; j_call: TRBJ1-5; cdr3_nt: TGTGCCAGCAGCGCGGCGGGGGGCCAAGGGCAGCCCCAGCATTTT; cdr3_aa: CASSAAGGQGQPQHF
clone_size: NA; v_call: TRBV9; d_call: TRBD2; j_call: TRBJ2-7; cdr3_nt: TGTGCCAGCACCCCAGCGAGCGGGAGTTCCTACGAGCAGTACTTC; cdr3_aa: CASTPASGSSYEQYF
clone_size: NA; v_call: TRBV11-3; d_call: TRBD2; j_call: TRBJ2-1; cdr3_nt: TGTGCCAGCAGCTGGGGGACTAGCGCATACAATGAGCAGTTCTTC; cdr3_aa: CASSWGTSAYNEQFF
clone_size: NA; v_call: TRBV19; d_call: NA; j_call: TRBJ1-4; cdr3_nt: TGTGCCAGTAGTACCGACAGCGGGGGGAAACTGTTTTTT; cdr3_aa: CASSTDSGGKLFF